The TCR beta chain described here comes from a study of beta chain features in type 1 diabetes. The isolated RNA, all of it, was reverse transcribed, so expressed TCRB transcripts were what got sequenced. Only in-frame clones appear in the TCRdb table, and some are missing; sequencing was by immunoSEQ multiplex PCR. The data hold roughly 260,000 clones, with roughly 20% observed a single time. As regards this clone: What it recognizes is unknown.

Study-level results: Whether HLA type influences TCRB rearrangement remained unresolved here. Whatever favoring of shorter templates PCR might show would apply equally to patients and controls. Type 1 diabetes patients had VDJ junctions that carried fewer insertions and more deletions. For Type 1 diabetes patients, all four CD4+ subsets carried TCRB CDR3s that were moderately but significantly shorter.

The TCR comes from a woman between 35 and 50 years old with type 1 diabetes. The sequenced sample consisted of naive CD4+ T cells from blood.

CDR3 nucleotide sequence: TGTGCCAGCAGTTTCCCGGGACAGGGGGCAAGCGGGGAGCTGTTTTTT. It yields the protein CASSFPGQGASGELFF. The V call is TRBV28, the J call TRBJ2-2; 12 positions agree with TRBD1. The CDR3 length is 16 residues. The trim removed 3 bases at V and 7 bases at J, leaving 6 bases unmatched. Germline CDR1 reads MDHEN; CDR2 reads SYDVKM.